This T cell receptor beta chain was found in a study of cytomegalovirus exposure and HLA in healthy donors. The CDR3 is 11 residues long. Germline CDR1 and CDR2: KGHSH and LQKENI. Trimming took 6 bases from V and 7 from J, leaving 9 bases between them. Study observations and caveats: Sequencing depth roughly uniform across donors was assumed in presence/absence analyses.

The PCR made use of 60 Vbeta and 13 Jbeta primers. Repertoires were generated with immunoSEQ multiplex PCR, while TCRdb's copy carries only in-frame clones and drops some. The sample contains about 140,000 clones, 76% of which appear only once. Comment on this clone: Antigen: not known.

The chain couples TRBV18 to TRBJ1-1, with D maybe TRBD1 (5 bases). The sample consisted of PBMCs. This clonotype was sampled from a male donor in good health and CMV-seronegative. This CDR3 reads CASSTRGEAFF. Here the CDR3 DNA reads TGTGCCAGCTCGACTAGGGGTGAAGCTTTCTTT. Supplemented by reference TRBV18 and TRBJ1-1, the full variable domain reads NAGVMQNPRHLVRRRGQEARLRCSPMKGHSHVYWYRQLPEEGLKFMVYLQKENIIDESGMPKERFSAEFPKEGPSILRIQQVVRGDSAAYFCASSTRGEAFFGQGTRLTVV.